Shown below are 5 T cell receptor beta chains from a single sample sequenced in a study of shared clonotypes between healthy human individuals (dated by TCRdb to 2020 to 2021). CD8 naive samples were obtained by positive selection for CCR7 among CD45RO-negative cells, yielding a CD45RA+CCR7+ population from which TemRA cells were excluded. Library construction relied on the immunoSEQ multiplex PCR assay. In TCRdb, the immuneACCESS table is reduced to in-frame sequences with V and J assigned. These tables do not hold every clone; where another copy was compared, an unresolved V gene accounts for under half, and the others remain unexplained. The sample contains about 2.1 million clones, about 94% of them found a single time. The top ten clones comprise around 1.8% of the sample. The sequencing input was naive CD8+ T cells from PBMCs. Explained via the paper, the cell subset or site label denotes: CD45RA+CCR7+. The receptor set was obtained from a man in his late teens or twenties in good health. Some clones in this sample may be carry-over from other donors' samples.

The chain uses TRBV6-1 and TRBJ2-3; TRBD1 is a possible D gene (5 bases). The CDR3 extends over 18 amino acids. Germline CDR1 is MNHNS and CDR2 is SASEGT. Deletions cut 1 base from V and 0 bases from J, with 17 bases between. CDR3: CASSEEEGVTLSTDTQYF. CDR3 nucleotides: TGTGCCAGCAGTGAAGAAGAAGGGGTGACACTTAGCACAGATACGCAGTATTTT.

Remarks on this clone: A junction end diverges from the germline sequence, so it may reflect a read error. This sample also contains other DNA sequences that code for the same CDR3. This chain uses TRBV27 with TRBJ2-5; D possibly matches TRBD1 or TRBD2 (5 bases each). This CDR3 contains 14 residues. Germline lookup yields CDR1 MNHEY and CDR2 SMNVEV (reference sequence). The CDR3 nucleotides are TGTGCCAGCAGCTTATCGTGGGGGCAAGAGACCCAGTACTTC. As protein: CASSLSWGQETQYF.

The genes are TRBV15 and TRBJ2-7; perhaps TRBD2 as D (5 bases). Looked up from germline, CDR1 is LNHNV and CDR2 is YYDKDF (reference sequence). Trimming took 4 bases from V and 1 from J, leaving 14 bases between them. This CDR3 comprises 15 residues. CDR3 amino acids: CATSKDLGRSYEQYF. CDR3 DNA: TGTGCCACCAGCAAAGACCTGGGGAGATCCTACGAGCAGTACTTC.

J is TRBJ2-1 and V is TRBV19; D call uncertain. The CDR3 consists of 13 residues. Germline loops: CDR1 LNHDA, CDR2 SQIVND (reference sequence). Trimming shortened V by 6 bases and J by 7 bases, and 13 bases separated the two germline ends. This CDR3 reads CASSLFGSNEQFF. The CDR3, as DNA: TGTGCCAGTAGCCTTTTTGGGTCGAATGAGCAGTTCTTC.

The rearrangement uses TRBV13 and TRBJ2-1; D is ambiguous. Germline V gives CDR1 PRHDT, CDR2 FYEKMQ (reference sequence). Trimming pared 0 bases from V and 5 bases from J, leaving 8 bases between. CDR3 length: 14 residues. The CDR3 DNA sequence: TGTGCCAGCAGCTTAGGAGTCAGCAACAATGAGCAGTTCTTC. Protein sequence: CASSLGVSNNEQFF.